The source of this T cell receptor beta chain is a study of cytomegalovirus exposure and HLA in healthy donors. V lost 3 bases and J lost 4, with 16 bases in between. The CDR3 covers 15 residues. Germline CDR1 reads GTSNPN; CDR2 reads SVGIG (reference sequence). The PCR contained 60 Vbeta and 13 Jbeta primers. Profiled with immunoSEQ multiplex PCR; TCRdb holds only in-frame clones, not every one. In total, the table holds about 41,000 clones. This sequence joins TRBV30 and TRBJ2-1; D perhaps matches TRBD1 (6 bases). This sequence originates from a man aged 30 to 39 in good health and CMV-seronegative. Sequences were obtained from PBMCs. CDR3: CAWSIYRVEYNEQFF. CDR3 nucleotides: TGTGCCTGGAGCATTTACAGGGTCGAGTACAATGAGCAGTTCTTC.